This T cell receptor (beta chain) is from a study of monozygotic twins with inflammatory bowel disease (dated by TCRdb to about 2019). Concerning the study at large: The complete study included approximately 30 monozygotic twin pairs: 19 IBD-discordant Danish pairs and nine German pairs, of which four were IBD-concordant and five were IBD-discordant. The search for disease-associated traits relied mainly on comparing, within discordant pairs, IBD patients with their genetically identical healthy co-twins. Each individual had, on average, about 151 000 unique TCRalpha sequences and 181 000 unique TCRbeta sequences available for analysis.

Concerning this clonotype itself: The antigen it recognizes is unknown.

Study-level results and caveats: Because patients received different immunosuppressive treatments, the repertoires may have picked up extra background noise and variability between individuals. Compared with healthy twins, IBD patients shared fewer clonotypes with other individuals, and the difference was most pronounced in patients with signs of disease activity. TCRbeta repertoire diversity, by inverse Simpson index, was decreased in IBD patients compared with their healthy co-twins. Different T cell subtypes could not be distinguished in the analysis. No single strong signal or clonotype linked to IBD turned up in the results, so the idea that one exists was not supported. Repertoire similarity did not differ between concordant and discordant twins, possibly due to limited statistical power.

From each donor, a roughly 2.7 ml peripheral blood sample was collected into PAXgene tubes and kept at -80 degrees C. Total RNA was isolated from whole blood with the PAXgene blood miRNA kit on an automated QIAcube, without T cell sorting. Peripheral blood from monozygotic twin pairs concordant or discordant for inflammatory bowel disease was subjected to deep TCRalpha and TCRbeta repertoire profiling with unique molecular barcoding. Smoking habits were recorded for all twin pairs, with individuals classified as current, former or never smokers. Libraries were built with 5' RACE. The input for every TCR library was around 3,800 ng of total RNA. For each sample, cDNA synthesis with SMARTScribe reverse transcriptase was split into eight separate reactions. During cDNA synthesis, template switching introduced unique molecular identifiers that contained a 6-nucleotide sample barcode. Two nested PCRs of roughly 16 and 10 cycles amplified the TCRalpha and TCRbeta cDNA, and bead purification followed each PCR. Before amplification, the cDNA was treated with uracil DNA-glycosylase and purified using the QIAquick PCR purification kit. The second PCR added Illumina TruSeq-compatible adapters along with sample-specific barcodes. Library quality and concentration were checked on TapeStation and Qubit, and libraries were pooled at around 5.3 ng each. Sequencing of the pooled libraries was done on an Illumina HiSeq2500 single-index Rapid Run using custom sequencing primers and 2 x 100 bp reads. The published analysis was carried out like this. MiGEC version 1.2.6 was used for UMI-based consensus assembly, which corrected PCR and sequencing errors. MiXCR version 2.1.1 was used to carry out V(D)J alignment, clonotype assembly and CDR3 extraction. To normalise gene usage, clonotype sharing and MAIT/NKT TCR abundance, the analysis used the top 1000, 10 000 and 20 000 clonotypes per sample. Diversity was computed as the inverse Simpson index with the vegan R package after downsampling to 27 000 UMIs. Paired Mann-Whitney U tests were applied to discordant twin pairs, and Benjamini-Hochberg correction was used for multiple testing. TCRdb reprocessed the raw reads; every CDR3 protein sequence is a single record, and DNA is not supplied. The authors' filters were not applied to this entry. The table held for this sample gives under 130,000 distinct CDR3 sequences. 1.5% to 2% of the sample belongs to the ten largest clones.

Reading from cysteine to phenylalanine, the CDR3 counts 14 amino acids. The record lacks a DNA sequence. From a lookup of the germline V gene, CDR1 and CDR2 are SGHRS and YFSETQ. The sequence derives from a human donor with ulcerative colitis or Crohn's disease, or a healthy co-twin of an affected twin (not recorded which). The sample comprised blood. The V and J genes are TRBV5-1 and TRBJ2-3; TCRdb indicates TRBD2, and absent DNA this call remains unverified. This receptor has the CDR3 CASSLEAGTDTQYF.